This T cell receptor (beta chain) was recorded in a study of T cells after posttransplantation cyclophosphamide. The CDR3 spans 15 residues. V shed 3 bases and J shed 4 bases, with 13 bases lying between them. TCRdb's table, derived via immunoSEQ multiplex PCR, lists solely in-frame clones and lacks some. There are tens of thousands of clones in the sample, none observed a single time. This clone was recorded a few times. Sequences were obtained from PBMCs. The origin of this receptor is a woman between 45 and 60 years old in good health and a related stem cell transplant donor. The J gene is TRBJ1-5, the V gene TRBV12-3 or TRBV12-4; maybe TRBD1 (5 bases). CDR3 loop: CASSFSGMGNQPQHF. For the CDR3, the DNA is TGTGCCAGCAGTTTTTCAGGGATGGGGAATCAGCCCCAGCATTTT.